Sequencing of this T cell receptor (beta chain) was carried out in a study of blood T cell repertoires in COVID-19. Germline V lookup: CDR1 LNHNV, CDR2 YYDKDF (reference sequence). The length of the CDR3 is 15 residues. Trimming cost V 3 bases and J 8 bases; bases outside gene matches: 4. Clones were sequenced by immunoSEQ multiplex PCR, and TCRdb holds only the in-frame ones, with some missing. The sample has about 82,000 clones, 74% seen once. The origin of this receptor is a human donor with acute or convalescent COVID-19. The donor label of this sample is uncertain. Sequenced material: peripheral blood. V gene TRBV15 combines with J gene TRBJ2-2, with 12 bases that match TRBD1. The CDR3, as DNA: TGTGCCACCAGCAGGGGACAGGGGGCGCCTGGGGAGCTGTTTTTT. Translated, it gives CATSRGQGAPGELFF.